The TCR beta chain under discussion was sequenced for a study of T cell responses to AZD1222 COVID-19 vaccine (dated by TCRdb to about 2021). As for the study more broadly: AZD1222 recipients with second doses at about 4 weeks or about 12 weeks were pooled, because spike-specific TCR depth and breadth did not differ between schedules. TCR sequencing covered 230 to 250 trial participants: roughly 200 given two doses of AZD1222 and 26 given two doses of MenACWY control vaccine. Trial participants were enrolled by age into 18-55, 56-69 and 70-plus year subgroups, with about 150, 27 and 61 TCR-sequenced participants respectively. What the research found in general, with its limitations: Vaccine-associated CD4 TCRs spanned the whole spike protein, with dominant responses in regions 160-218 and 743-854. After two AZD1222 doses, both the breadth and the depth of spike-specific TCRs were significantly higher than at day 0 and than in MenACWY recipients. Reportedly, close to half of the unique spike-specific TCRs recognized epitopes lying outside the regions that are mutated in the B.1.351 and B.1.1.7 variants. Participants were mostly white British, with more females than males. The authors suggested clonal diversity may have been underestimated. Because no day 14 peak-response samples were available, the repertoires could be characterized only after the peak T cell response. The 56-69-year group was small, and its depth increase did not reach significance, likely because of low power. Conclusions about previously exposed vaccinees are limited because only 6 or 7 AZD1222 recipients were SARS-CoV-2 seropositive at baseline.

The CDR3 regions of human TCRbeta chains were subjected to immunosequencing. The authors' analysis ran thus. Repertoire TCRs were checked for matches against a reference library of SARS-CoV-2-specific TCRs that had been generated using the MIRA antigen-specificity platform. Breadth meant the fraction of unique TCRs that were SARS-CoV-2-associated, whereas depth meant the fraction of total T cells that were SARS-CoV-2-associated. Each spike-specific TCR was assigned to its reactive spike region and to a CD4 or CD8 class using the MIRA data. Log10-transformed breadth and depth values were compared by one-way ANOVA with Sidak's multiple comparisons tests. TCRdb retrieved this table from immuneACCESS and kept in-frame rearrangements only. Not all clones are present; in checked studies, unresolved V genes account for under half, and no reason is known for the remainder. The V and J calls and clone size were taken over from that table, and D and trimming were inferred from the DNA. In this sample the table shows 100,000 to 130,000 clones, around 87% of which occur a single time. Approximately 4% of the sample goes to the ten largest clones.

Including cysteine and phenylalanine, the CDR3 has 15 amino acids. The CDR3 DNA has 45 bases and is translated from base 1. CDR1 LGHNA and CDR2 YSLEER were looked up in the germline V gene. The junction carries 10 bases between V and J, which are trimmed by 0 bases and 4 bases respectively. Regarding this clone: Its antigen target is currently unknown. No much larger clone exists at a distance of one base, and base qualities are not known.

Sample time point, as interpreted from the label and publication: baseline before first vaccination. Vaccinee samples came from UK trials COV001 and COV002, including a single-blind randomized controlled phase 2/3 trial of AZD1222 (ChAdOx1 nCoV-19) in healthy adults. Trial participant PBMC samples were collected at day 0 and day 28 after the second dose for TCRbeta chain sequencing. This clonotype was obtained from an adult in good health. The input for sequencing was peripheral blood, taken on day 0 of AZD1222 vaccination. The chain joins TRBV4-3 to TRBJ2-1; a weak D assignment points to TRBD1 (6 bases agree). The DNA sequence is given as TGCGCCAGCAGCCAAGAGGCCGACAGGTACAATGAGCAGTTCTTC. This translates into CASSQEADRYNEQFF.